Below, 30 T cell receptor beta chains from the same sample are listed, as sequenced in a study of neoadjuvant nivolumab and ipilimumab in lung cancer (TCRdb year 2020). The time point label on this specimen signifies: at surgical resection after neoadjuvant nivolumab +/- ipilimumab. Libraries were prepared through the immunoSEQ multiplex PCR assay. The immuneACCESS repertoire file appears here via TCRdb, limited to in-frame rearrangements. These files lack a portion of the clones; in checked studies, under half of the deficit traces to unresolved V genes, and the cause of the others is not known. This sample holds roughly 32,000 clones; roughly nine tenths were observed only once. Approximately 2% of the sample belongs to the ten largest clones. This sample comprised peripheral blood, obtained after neoadjuvant nivolumab, alone or with ipilimumab, at or shortly before surgery. Source of these receptors: an adult with non-small cell lung cancer.

The gene calls are TRBV9 and TRBJ2-5; 10 bases are a match to TRBD2. This CDR3 is 16 amino acids long. V lost 0 bases, J lost 4 bases, and 6 bases stayed unmatched. The germline gives CDR1 SGDLS, CDR2 YYNGEE. This CDR3 reads CASSVAPSSGRETQYF. CDR3 bases: TGTGCCAGCAGCGTAGCCCCCTCTAGCGGGAGAGAGACCCAGTACTTC.

This chain connects TRBV18 to TRBJ2-3; TRBD2 is a possible D gene (5 bases). There are 13 residues in the CDR3. CDR1 is KGHSH and CDR2 is LQKENI in the germline V gene. Trimming stripped 2 bases from V and 6 bases from J, with 9 bases between. The CDR3 spells CASSPGEPDTQYF. The CDR3 nucleotides are TGTGCCAGCTCACCAGGGGAGCCCGATACGCAGTATTTT.

The chain recombines TRBV7-8 with TRBJ2-2; 8 nucleotides agree with TRBD1. CDR3 length: 15 amino acids. Per germline, CDR1 SGHVS and CDR2 FQNEAQ. Trimming took 3 bases from V and 6 from J; bases not matched to a gene: 6. CDR3 loop: CASSFQGAIAGELFF. The CDR3 DNA is TGTGCCAGCAGCTTCCAGGGGGCGATCGCCGGGGAGCTGTTTTTT.

The chain combines TRBV5-6 with TRBJ2-2; no definite D call. The CDR3 is made up of 16 amino acids. Germline values: CDR1 SGHDT, CDR2 YYEEEE. V lost 1 base to trimming and J lost 1 base, with 11 bases between them. In DNA form, the CDR3 reads TGTGCCAGCAGCTTGATTAAGTTCCAGAACACCGGGGAGCTGTTTTTT. As protein: CASSLIKFQNTGELFF. The full variable domain, rest sourced from reference TRBV5-6 and TRBJ2-2, is DAGVTQSPTHLIKTRGQQVTLRCSPKSGHDTVSWYQQALGQGPQFIFQYYEEEERQRGNFPDRFSGHQFPNYSSELNVNALLLGDSALYLCASSLIKFQNTGELFFGEGSRLTVL.

V gene TRBV6-1 combines with J gene TRBJ1-4, with D perhaps matching TRBD1 (5 bases). V gave up 6 bases and J gave up 6 bases, with 14 bases separating them. The CDR3 length is 14 residues. Per the germline V gene, CDR1 is MNHNS and CDR2 is SASEGT. The DNA of the CDR3 is TGTGCCAGCAGCTTTGACAGCCAATATGAAAAACTGTTTTTT. It specifies CASSFDSQYEKLFF.

V gene TRBV5-1 combines with J gene TRBJ1-1, with D uncertain. V dropped 7 bases and J dropped 6 bases, with 16 bases sitting between them. This CDR3 spans 13 amino acids. CDR1 is SGHRS and CDR2 is YFSETQ in the germline V gene. The CDR3 is CASDPTWVAEAFF. In nucleotides, the CDR3 is TGCGCCAGCGACCCCACATGGGTCGCTGAAGCTTTCTTT. Filled out from reference TRBV5-1 and TRBJ1-1, the complete variable domain reads KAGVTQTPRYLIKTRGQQVTLSCSPISGHRSVSWYQQTPGQGLQFLFEYFSETQRNKGNFPGRFSGRQFSNSRSEMNVSTLELGDSALYLCASDPTWVAEAFFGQGTRLTVV.

V usage is TRBV5-1 and J usage is TRBJ2-1; 8 bases are a match to TRBD1. The CDR3 length is 15 residues. The germline V gene encodes CDR1 SGHRS and CDR2 YFSETQ. Trimming took 4 bases from V and 0 from J; bases not matched to a gene: 3. The CDR3 bases are TGCGCCAGCAGCGCCGGACAGGGCTCCTACAATGAGCAGTTCTTC. Translation: CASSAGQGSYNEQFF.

The chain combines TRBV6-5 with TRBJ2-5; maybe TRBD2 (6 bases). This CDR3 region has 15 residues. In germline, CDR1 is MNHEY, CDR2 SVGAGI. The ends were cut back, 0 bases at V and 3 bases at J, with 11 bases in the middle. DNA of the CDR3: TGTGCCAGCAGTTACTCTTGGGGGGATAAAGAGACCCAGTACTTC. This codes for CASSYSWGDKETQYF.

A word on this clone: Distinct nucleotide sequences in the sample also encode this CDR3. This chain uses TRBV27 with TRBJ2-1; 9 nucleotides agree with TRBD1. Unmatched junction bases numbered 4, after V lost 5 bases and J lost 5 bases. This CDR3 region has 14 residues. Germline V lookup: CDR1 MNHEY, CDR2 SMNVEV (reference sequence). The CDR3: CASSPGTGNNEQFF. The DNA for the CDR3 is TGTGCCAGCAGTCCTGGGACAGGGAACAATGAGCAGTTCTTC.

The chain links TRBV19 to TRBJ2-3; TRBD2 might be the D (5 bases). Trimming cost V 1 base and J 4 bases, with 12 bases left between them. Germline lookup yields CDR1 LNHDA and CDR2 SQIVND (reference sequence). The CDR3 length is 15 residues. Here the CDR3 reads CASSIGRRGADTQYF. CDR3 nucleotides: TGTGCCAGTAGTATAGGGAGGCGAGGCGCAGATACGCAGTATTTT.

This clone was seen just once. In DNA form, the CDR3 reads TGTGCCAGCGAGGCGGGCGCCTCCTACGAGCAGTACTTC. Amino acid sequence: CASEAGASYEQYF. The chain combines TRBV6-1 with TRBJ2-7, with D perhaps TRBD2 (5 bases). Trimming took 8 bases from V and 0 from J, leaving 11 bases between them. This CDR3 is 13 amino acids long. Germline loops: CDR1 MNHNS, CDR2 SASEGT.

This clone has only a few counts. V gene TRBV7-9 combines with J gene TRBJ1-4; 8 bases align to TRBD1. With 6 bases clipped from V and 8 bases from J, the junction kept 14 bases outside the gene matches. The CDR3 sequence is 16 residues long. Germline CDR1 is SEHNR and CDR2 is FQNEAQ (reference sequence). Here the CDR3 DNA reads TGTGCCAGCAGTCGCGGGATGACAGGGGTATTCGAAAAACTGTTTTTT. It codes for CASSRGMTGVFEKLFF.

V gene TRBV29-1 combines with J gene TRBJ1-3, with a weak D call TRBD1 (5 bases). The V and J ends lost 3 bases and 0 bases respectively, with 9 bases between them. CDR1 is SQVTM and CDR2 is ANQGSEA in the germline V gene. CDR3 length: 14 amino acids. The CDR3 sequence: CSVDRVDSGNTIYF. As DNA, the CDR3 is TGCAGCGTTGACAGGGTGGACTCTGGAAACACCATATATTTT.

This sequence joins TRBV29-1 and TRBJ2-7; D tentatively reads TRBD1 or TRBD2 (5 bases each). The CDR3 consists of 11 residues. Germline assignment: CDR1 SQVTM and CDR2 ANQGSEA. Trimming removed 6 bases at V and 6 bases at J, with 12 bases between. Here the CDR3 DNA reads TGCAGCGTGGGGGAAGGGAGCGAGCAGTACTTC. Amino acids: CSVGEGSEQYF.

The chain recombines TRBV5-6 with TRBJ1-3; no clear D gene. Trimming cost V 6 bases and J 6 bases, with 16 bases left between them. CDR3 length equals 14 residues. Per the germline V gene, CDR1 is SGHDT and CDR2 is YYEEEE. The CDR3 region is CASILGRNENTIYF. The CDR3 coding sequence is TGTGCCAGCATCTTAGGGAGAAATGAAAACACCATATATTTT.

The J gene is TRBJ1-1, the V gene TRBV5-1; TRBD1 might be the D (6 bases). With 4 bases removed from V and 1 base from J, the gap between germline ends came to 14 bases. Germline-derived CDR1 and CDR2 are SGHRS and YFSETQ. This CDR3 is built from 15 residues. CDR3 in amino acids: CASSLQGRRNTEAFF. CDR3 nucleotide sequence: TGCGCCAGCAGCCTGCAGGGGAGAAGGAACACTGAAGCTTTCTTT.

This chain links TRBV18 with TRBJ2-4, with D possibly TRBD2 on 6 matching bases. Germline loops: CDR1 KGHSH, CDR2 LQKENI. The V end was cut by 2 bases, the J end by 1 base, with 6 bases between. The CDR3 has 14 amino acids. The CDR3 bases are TGTGCCAGCTCACCAGGAGGGGCCAAAAACATTCAGTACTTC. Protein product: CASSPGGAKNIQYF.

The chain links TRBV25-1 to TRBJ2-1, with D tentatively TRBD2 (6 bases). The germline CDR1 and CDR2 sequences are MGHDK and SYGVNS. V was cut by 0 bases and J by 6 bases, with 15 bases left in between. This CDR3 is built from 16 residues. The CDR3: CASSEYTASASNEQFF. The CDR3, as DNA: TGTGCCAGCAGTGAATATACGGCTAGCGCCTCCAATGAGCAGTTCTTC.

The chain uses TRBV7-9 and TRBJ2-7; D remains ambiguous. CDR1 and CDR2 from the germline V gene are SEHNR and FQNEAQ (reference sequence). Trimming took 2 bases from V and 6 from J, leaving 17 bases between them. The CDR3 sequence is 15 residues long. CDR3 protein: CASSLSKGYNPEQYF. In nucleotides, the CDR3 is TGTGCCAGCAGCTTATCCAAGGGATACAACCCCGAGCAGTACTTC.

V usage is TRBV28 and J usage is TRBJ2-4; 8 bases match TRBD2. The CDR3 is 16 amino acids. Germline V gene sequence: CDR1 MDHEN, CDR2 SYDVKM. Unmatched junction bases numbered 17, after V lost 7 bases and J lost 9 bases. The CDR3 here is CASTWVGGLVEGIQYF. DNA of the CDR3: TGTGCCAGCACCTGGGTTGGGGGACTAGTAGAGGGCATTCAGTACTTC.

The chain recombines TRBV29-1 with TRBJ2-5; D not resolved. Trimming left V 4 bases short and J 5 bases short, with 11 bases between. This CDR3 contains 12 residues. Per the germline V gene, CDR1 is SQVTM and CDR2 is ANQGSEA. CDR3 loop: CSVGHGGETQYF. In DNA, the CDR3 is TGCAGCGTTGGGCATGGTGGGGAGACCCAGTACTTC.

The chain links TRBV5-4 to TRBJ2-3; D gene ambiguous. CDR3 length: 15 residues. Deletions cut 2 bases from V and 0 bases from J, with 10 bases between. Germline CDR1 is SGHNT and CDR2 is YYREEE (reference sequence). The CDR3: CASSFSAASTDTQYF. CDR3 nucleotide sequence: TGTGCCAGCAGCTTTTCCGCAGCGAGCACAGATACGCAGTATTTT.

The V and J genes are TRBV10-1 and TRBJ1-1; 8 bases are a match to TRBD1. Trimming removed 3 bases from V and 1 base from J; junction bases left unmatched: 4. There are 15 residues in the CDR3. Germline V gene data show CDR1 as WNHNN and CDR2 as SYGVQD (reference sequence). The CDR3 DNA sequence: TGCGCCAGCAGTGAATCCGGGACAGGGAACACTGAAGCTTTCTTT. As protein: CASSESGTGNTEAFF.

V usage is TRBV7-9 and J usage is TRBJ2-3, with 11 bases fitting TRBD2. The CDR3 is 15 residues long. Germline V CDR1 and CDR2: SEHNR, FQNEAQ (reference sequence). V dropped 3 bases and J dropped 5; count of bases not matched to a gene: 4. In DNA, the CDR3 is TGTGCCAGCAGCTTCACTAGCGGGAGTGGAGATACGCAGTATTTT. Protein: CASSFTSGSGDTQYF.

In its sample, this clone was seen once. The genes are TRBV6-1 and TRBJ1-3; possible D gene TRBD1, 6 bases. The V gene's germline CDR1 is MNHNS and CDR2 SASEGT. Trimming shortened V by 8 bases and J by 4 bases, and 12 bases separated the two germline ends. The CDR3 runs to 13 residues. CDR3 loop: CASRHRAGNTIYF. CDR3 nucleotides: TGTGCCAGCCGGCACAGGGCGGGAAACACCATATATTTT.

This clone has only one observation. Here the CDR3 DNA reads TGTGCCAGCTCAACGGGACTAGCGGGCACCGGGGAGCTGTTTTTT. It yields the protein CASSTGLAGTGELFF. The chain joins TRBV18 to TRBJ2-2; TRBD2 aligns across 12 bases. J lost 4 bases, V lost 5 bases, and 2 bases had no gene match. There are 15 residues in the CDR3. Per germline, CDR1 KGHSH and CDR2 LQKENI.

The rearrangement links TRBV5-6 to TRBJ2-6; 8 bases agree with TRBD2. J was trimmed by 2 bases and V by 1 base; bases with no gene match: 5. This CDR3 comprises 17 residues. The germline V gene encodes CDR1 SGHDT and CDR2 YYEEEE. The CDR3 loop is CASSLPSGQTGANVLTF. Here the CDR3 DNA reads TGTGCCAGCAGCTTGCCTAGCGGGCAGACTGGGGCCAACGTCCTGACTTTC. Complete variable domain (other parts from reference TRBV5-6 and TRBJ2-6): DAGVTQSPTHLIKTRGQQVTLRCSPKSGHDTVSWYQQALGQGPQFIFQYYEEEERQRGNFPDRFSGHQFPNYSSELNVNALLLGDSALYLCASSLPSGQTGANVLTFGAGSRLTVL.

This clone came up once. The chain is built from TRBV5-4 and TRBJ2-7; 7 bases fit TRBD1. The trim removed 4 bases at V and 0 bases at J, leaving 7 bases unmatched. Germline values: CDR1 SGHNT, CDR2 YYREEE (reference sequence). The CDR3 runs to 15 residues. The CDR3 coding sequence is TGTGCCAGCAGCCCGTGGGACAGAGTCTCCTACGAGCAGTACTTC. Translating gives CASSPWDRVSYEQYF.

The gene calls are TRBV11-2 and TRBJ2-7; weak D call: TRBD2 (6 bases). CDR1 SGHAT and CDR2 FQNNGV come from the germline V gene. Between the trimmed V and J ends, which lost 0 bases and 3 bases, there was a span of 21 bases. There are 18 residues in the CDR3. CDR3 loop: CASSLDPRVREIGYEQYF. CDR3 coding DNA: TGTGCCAGCAGCTTAGACCCCAGGGTTCGGGAGATTGGCTACGAGCAGTACTTC.

The chain joins TRBV2 to TRBJ2-5, with D perhaps being TRBD1 or TRBD2 (5 bases each). Per the germline V gene, CDR1 is SNHLY and CDR2 is FYNNEI. The V end lost 6 bases, the J end lost 5 bases, and 13 bases lay between the germline ends. This CDR3 is 13 amino acids long. The chain's CDR3 is CASRGTGRETQYF. CDR3 DNA sequence: TGTGCCAGCAGGGGGACGGGAAGGGAGACCCAGTACTTC. Combining the CDR3 with reference TRBV2 and TRBJ2-5 gives the whole variable domain EPEVTQTPSHQVTQMGQEVILRCVPISNHLYFYWYRQILGQKVEFLVSFYNNEISEKSEIFDDQFSVERPDGSNFTLKIRSTKLEDSAMYFCASRGTGRETQYFGPGTRLLVL.